These T cell receptor beta chains were read from a single sample in a study of identical twins. TCRdb ran MiXCR on the 5' RACE reads and lists one entry per CDR3 protein. The sample holds 650,000 to 800,000 distinct CDR3 sequences, more than 6.5% seen once. These sequences were also reported in another study, on yellow fever vaccine responses in identical twins.

The sequenced sample was PBMCs. Source of these receptors: a young woman in good health. CDR3s include the opening cysteine and the closing phenylalanine or tryptophan. Each record gives: J gene, V gene, CDR3 protein.

J: TRBJ1-6; V: TRBV3-1; CDR3: CASSQDLGQTLNSPLHF
J: TRBJ2-2; V: TRBV4-2; CDR3: CASSQARGRDGELFF
J: TRBJ2-3; V: TRBV7-2; CDR3: CASSLDSFDTQYF
J: TRBJ2-7; V: TRBV5-1; CDR3: CASSPGGLTYEQYF
J: TRBJ2-3; V: TRBV29-1; CDR3: CSVDLAGVRDTQYF
J: TRBJ1-6; V: TRBV6-2/TRBV6-3; CDR3: CASSYRRGYNSPLHF
J: TRBJ1-2; V: TRBV29-1; CDR3: CSVGGSGANYGYTF
J: TRBJ2-1; V: TRBV20-1; CDR3: CSAGGRLAGVGEQFF
J: TRBJ2-1; V: TRBV9; CDR3: CASSSGQGARYNEQFF
J: TRBJ2-3; V: TRBV5-5; CDR3: CASSLTVRADTQYF
J: TRBJ2-7; V: TRBV9; CDR3: CASSGQGGEQYF
J: TRBJ2-2; V: TRBV6-1; CDR3: CASSKTGDTGELFF
J: TRBJ2-1; V: TRBV7-9; CDR3: CASSRPSGRHNEQFF